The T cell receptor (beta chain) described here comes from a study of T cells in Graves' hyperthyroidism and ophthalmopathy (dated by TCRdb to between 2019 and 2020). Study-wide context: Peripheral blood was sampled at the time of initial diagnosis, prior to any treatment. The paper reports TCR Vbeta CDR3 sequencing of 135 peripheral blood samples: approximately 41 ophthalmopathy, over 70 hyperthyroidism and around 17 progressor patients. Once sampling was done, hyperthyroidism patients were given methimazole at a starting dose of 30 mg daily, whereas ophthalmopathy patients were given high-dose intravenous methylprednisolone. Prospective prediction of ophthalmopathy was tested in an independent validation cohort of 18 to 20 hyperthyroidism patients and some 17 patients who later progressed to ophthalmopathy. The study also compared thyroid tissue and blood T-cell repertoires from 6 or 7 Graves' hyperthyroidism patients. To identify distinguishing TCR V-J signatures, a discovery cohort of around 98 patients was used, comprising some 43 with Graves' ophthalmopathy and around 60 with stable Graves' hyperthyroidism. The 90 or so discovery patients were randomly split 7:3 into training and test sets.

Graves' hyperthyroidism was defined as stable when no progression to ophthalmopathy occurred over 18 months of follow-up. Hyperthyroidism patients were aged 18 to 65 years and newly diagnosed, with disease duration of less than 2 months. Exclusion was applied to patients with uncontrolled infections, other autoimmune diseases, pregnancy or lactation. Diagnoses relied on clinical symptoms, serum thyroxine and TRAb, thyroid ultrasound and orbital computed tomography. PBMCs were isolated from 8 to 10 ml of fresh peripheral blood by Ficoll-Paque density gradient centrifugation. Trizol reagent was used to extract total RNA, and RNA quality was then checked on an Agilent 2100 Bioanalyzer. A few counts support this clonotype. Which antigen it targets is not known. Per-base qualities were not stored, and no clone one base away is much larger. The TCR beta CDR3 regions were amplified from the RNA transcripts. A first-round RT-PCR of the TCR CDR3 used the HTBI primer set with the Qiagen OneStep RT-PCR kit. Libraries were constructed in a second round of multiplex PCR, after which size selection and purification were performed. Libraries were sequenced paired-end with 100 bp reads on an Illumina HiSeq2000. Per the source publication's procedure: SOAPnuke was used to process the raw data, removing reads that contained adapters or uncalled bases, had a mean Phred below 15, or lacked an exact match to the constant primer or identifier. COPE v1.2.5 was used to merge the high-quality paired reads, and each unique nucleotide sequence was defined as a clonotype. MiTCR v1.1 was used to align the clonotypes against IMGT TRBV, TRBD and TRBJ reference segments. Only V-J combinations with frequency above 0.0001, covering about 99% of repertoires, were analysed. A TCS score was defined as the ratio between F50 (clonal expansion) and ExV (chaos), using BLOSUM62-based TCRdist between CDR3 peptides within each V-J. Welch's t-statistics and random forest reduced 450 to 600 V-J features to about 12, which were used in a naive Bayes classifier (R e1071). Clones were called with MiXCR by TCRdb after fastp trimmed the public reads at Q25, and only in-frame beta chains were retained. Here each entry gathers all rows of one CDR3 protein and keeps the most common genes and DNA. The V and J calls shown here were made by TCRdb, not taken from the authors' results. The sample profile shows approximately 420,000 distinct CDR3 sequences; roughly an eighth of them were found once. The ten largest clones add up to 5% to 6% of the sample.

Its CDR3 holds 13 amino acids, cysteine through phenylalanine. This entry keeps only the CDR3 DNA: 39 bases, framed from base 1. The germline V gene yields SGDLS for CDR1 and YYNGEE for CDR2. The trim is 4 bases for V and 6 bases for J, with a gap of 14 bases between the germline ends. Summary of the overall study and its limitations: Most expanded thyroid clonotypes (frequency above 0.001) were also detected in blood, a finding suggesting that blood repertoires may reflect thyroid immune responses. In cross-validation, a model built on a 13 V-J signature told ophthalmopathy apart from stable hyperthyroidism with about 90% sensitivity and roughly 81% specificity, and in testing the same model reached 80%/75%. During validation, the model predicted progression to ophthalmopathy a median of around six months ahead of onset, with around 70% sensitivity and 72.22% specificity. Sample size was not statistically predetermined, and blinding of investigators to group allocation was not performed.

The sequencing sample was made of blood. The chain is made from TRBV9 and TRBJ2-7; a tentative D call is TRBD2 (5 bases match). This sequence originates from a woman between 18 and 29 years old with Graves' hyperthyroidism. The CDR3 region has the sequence CASSSPGYREQYF. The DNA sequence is TGTGCCAGCAGCTCCCCGGGGTATCGCGAGCAGTACTTC.